The source of this T cell receptor (beta chain) is a study of blood T cell repertoires in COVID-19. Study-level information: COVID-19 samples collected from the United States, Italy and Spain covered acute and convalescent phases. In each case, the material was cDNA or gDNA derived from T cells, B-cell-depleted T cells, or PBMCs.

The CDR3 has 15 amino acids. Looked up from germline, CDR1 is MNHNS and CDR2 is SASEGT. V was pared by 3 bases and J by 1 base, with 10 bases between. As originally analysed: Reference gene primer amplification gave nucleated cell count estimates. Generated by immunoSEQ multiplex PCR, the TCRdb table keeps only in-frame clones and is missing some. V and J calls and clone size are those listed in that table; D and trimming were worked out from the DNA. The data show about 200,000 clones, 86% seen once. Sequencing was done on a sample of peripheral blood. The chain combines TRBV6-1 with TRBJ1-5; D call uncertain. This receptor was obtained from an older man with acute or convalescent COVID-19. CDR3 region: CASSEYRSSNQPQHF. Here the CDR3 DNA reads TGTGCCAGCAGTGAGTACAGATCGAGCAATCAGCCCCAGCATTTT.